These T cell receptor beta chains were read from a single sample in a study of hypomethylating agent response in myelodysplastic syndrome. Profiled with immunoSEQ multiplex PCR; TCRdb holds only in-frame clones, not every one. The sample includes about 5,100 clones, 75% to 85% of them seen just once. Sequencing was performed on bone marrow, taken before or after starting hypomethylating agent treatment for myelodysplastic syndrome (not recorded which). These receptors came from a human donor with myelodysplastic syndrome. Both conserved end residues are part of each CDR3. Fields, in order: V gene, J gene, D gene, clone size, CDR3 DNA, CDR3 protein. The D gene is left open where the match is weak. Size tells how often a clone was seen (once, few, many) or the class of an expanded clone, and some rows leave it out.

TRBV15	TRBJ1-4	.	.	TGTGCCACCAGCAGAGATAAAGACGAAAAACTGTTTTTT	CATSRDKDEKLFF
TRBV11-1	TRBJ1-2	.	.	TGTGCCAGCAGCCCTCTATTTCAACAAACCCATGGCTACACCTTC	CASSPLFQQTHGYTF
TRBV7-6	TRBJ1-3	.	.	TGTGCCAGCAGCTTAGGTATATCAACTGGAAACACCATATATTTT	CASSLGISTGNTIYF
TRBV6-6	TRBJ1-2	.	.	TGTGCCAGCAGTTCGACCGGACTTAACTATGGCTACACCTTC	CASSSTGLNYGYTF
TRBV13	TRBJ2-3	.	.	TGTGCCAGCAGCTTCCCCCCGCCCATGTTTGCGCAGTATTTT	CASSFPPPMFAQYF
TRBV5-5	TRBJ2-3	.	.	TGTGCCAGCAGCCGGCCCGGGGGGCAGAACACAGATACGCAGTATTTT	CASSRPGGQNTDTQYF
TRBV6-1	TRBJ2-7	TRBD1	once	TGTGCCAGCGCCGCCCGACAGGGTCTCTCCTACGAGCAGTACTTC	CASAARQGLSYEQYF
TRBV21-1	TRBJ1-6	.	.	TGTGCCAGCAGTTGGGGACAGCCGAATTCACCCCTCCACTTT	CASSWGQPNSPLHF
TRBV30	TRBJ2-7	TRBD1	.	TGTGCCTGGAGTGTACTCCCCGGACAGGGCATGGCCTACGAGCAGTACTTC	CAWSVLPGQGMAYEQYF
TRBV11-2	TRBJ2-5	TRBD2	.	TGTGCCAGCAGCCTGGGGCGGGGGACTCAAGAGACCCAGTACTTC	CASSLGRGTQETQYF
TRBV5-1	TRBJ2-2	TRBD1	.	TGCGCCAGCAGCTGGGACAGGAACACCGGGGAGCTGTTTTTT	CASSWDRNTGELFF
TRBV19	TRBJ1-2	.	.	TGTGCCAGTAGGGGGCAGGGTGGTGATGGCTACACCTTC	CASRGQGGDGYTF
TRBV30	TRBJ2-3	TRBD2	.	TGTGCCTGGAGAGGACTAGCGGGGGGTCATACGCAGTATTTT	CAWRGLAGGHTQYF
TRBV18	TRBJ1-2	.	.	TGTGCCAGCTCACCAGCTCAGGGAAAGGGCTACACCTTC	CASSPAQGKGYTF
TRBV5-4	TRBJ1-1	TRBD1	.	TGTGCCAGCAGCCCGGGACAGCCTGACGGGAACACTGAAGCTTTCTTT	CASSPGQPDGNTEAFF
TRBV29-1	TRBJ2-7	TRBD1	.	TGCAGCGGCAGACAGGGGCCCAACGAGCAGTACTTC	CSGRQGPNEQYF
TRBV19	TRBJ1-2	TRBD1	.	TGTGCCAGTAGAGCCGGGACAGGGGGGGATGGCTACACCTTC	CASRAGTGGDGYTF
TRBV6-5	TRBJ1-5	.	few	TGTGCCAGCAGTTACAGGGGAGGCAATCAGCCCCAGCATTTT	CASSYRGGNQPQHF
TRBV7-9	TRBJ1-2	.	.	TGTGCCAGCAGCTTAGCCGAGTTGGGCTACACCTTC	CASSLAELGYTF
TRBV5-8	TRBJ2-1	.	.	TGTGCCAGCAGCTTGTTTCGGGGGTACAATGAGCAGTTCTTC	CASSLFRGYNEQFF
TRBV30	TRBJ2-3	TRBD2	.	TGTGCCTGGAGTAGGTTAGCGGGGTACACAGATACGCAGTATTTT	CAWSRLAGYTDTQYF
TRBV28	TRBJ1-5	TRBD1	.	TGTGCCAGCAGTTTAATTGCGGGCAGGGGGAGCAATCAGCCCCAGCATTTT	CASSLIAGRGSNQPQHF
TRBV30	TRBJ1-1	.	.	TGTGCCTGGAGTTATGTGACTGAAGCTTTCTTT	CAWSYVTEAFF
TRBV9	TRBJ2-5	TRBD2	.	TGTGCCAGCAGCGTAGCTACTAGCGGCCAAGAGACCCAGTACTTC	CASSVATSGQETQYF
TRBV6-1	TRBJ1-3	TRBD1	few	TGTGCCAGCGGTTCGGACAGGGCTGGAAACACCATATATTTT	CASGSDRAGNTIYF
TRBV7-9	TRBJ1-4	TRBD1	.	TGTGCCAGCAGGGACAGGAATGAAAAACTGTTTTTT	CASRDRNEKLFF
TRBV2	TRBJ1-6	.	large	TGTGCCAGCAGCCTTCATAATTCACCCCTCCACTTT	CASSLHNSPLHF
TRBV6-1	TRBJ1-6	TRBD1	.	TGTGCCAGCAGCGAACGGACAGGTTGGGTCCCCCTCCACTTT	CASSERTGWVPLHF
TRBV27	TRBJ2-7	.	.	TGTGCCAGCAGCCCTACAGCCGCCGGCGAGCAGTACTTC	CASSPTAAGEQYF
TRBV10-3	TRBJ2-7	.	.	TGTGCCATCAGTGGGGGAGTCGGGCAGGTCAACTCCTACGAGCAGTACTTC	CAISGGVGQVNSYEQYF
TRBV9	TRBJ2-5	.	once	TGTGCCAGCAGCGCCTCCGGAGGGAGCGGCCAAGAGACCCAGTACTTC	CASSASGGSGQETQYF
TRBV5-4	TRBJ2-6	.	.	TGTGCCAGCAGCTTGGAATTAGCGGCTGGGGCCAACGTCCTGACTTTC	CASSLELAAGANVLTF
TRBV5-1	TRBJ1-5	TRBD1	.	TGCGCCAGCAGCTCTGAGGGACAGAGGAATCAGCCCCAGCATTTT	CASSSEGQRNQPQHF
TRBV13	TRBJ1-2	.	.	TGTGCCAGCAGCTTGGGGACCCTGGACACAGACTATGGCTACACCTTC	CASSLGTLDTDYGYTF
TRBV6-1	TRBJ1-1	TRBD1	.	TGTGCCAGCATCCAGGGACAGTACACTGAAGCTTTCTTT	CASIQGQYTEAFF
TRBV5-4	TRBJ2-7	TRBD1	few	TGTGCCAGCAGCTTTCAGGGGGCCCCCCCCTACGAGCAGTACTTC	CASSFQGAPPYEQYF
TRBV9	TRBJ2-2	.	few	TGTGCCAGCAGCGTAGCGGTGTCGAGCGGTTCGGGCACCGGGGAGCTGTTTTTT	CASSVAVSSGSGTGELFF
TRBV7-8	TRBJ1-1	.	.	TGTGCCAGCAGCTTAGCAGGGTTTCGGACTGAAGCTTTCTTT	CASSLAGFRTEAFF
TRBV5-1	TRBJ2-3	.	.	TGCGCCAGCAGCTTCCGATCTAGCACAGATACGCAGTATTTT	CASSFRSSTDTQYF
TRBV7-2	TRBJ2-1	.	once	TGTGCCAGCAGCTTGTACGGGGATGCCTACAATGAGCAGTTCTTC	CASSLYGDAYNEQFF
TRBV2	TRBJ2-1	.	.	TGTGCCAGCACCCCCTGGGCAGGGGTTCCTTCGCGGCACAATGAGCAGTTCTTC	CASTPWAGVPSRHNEQFF
TRBV29-1	TRBJ2-1	.	.	TGCAGCGTTGGGAGAGCTAATGAGCAGTTCTTC	CSVGRANEQFF
TRBV5-1	TRBJ2-1	.	.	TGCGCCAGCAGTTACTCTGCTCACTCCTACAATGAGCAGTTCTTC	CASSYSAHSYNEQFF
TRBV30	TRBJ1-5	.	once	TGTGCCTGGAGTACGGGGAGATTTTATAGCAATCAGCCCCAGCATTTT	CAWSTGRFYSNQPQHF
TRBV27	TRBJ2-2	.	.	TGTGCCAGCAGTTTATCAAAGGGCACCGGGGAGCTGTTTTTT	CASSLSKGTGELFF
TRBV11-3	TRBJ1-2	.	.	TGTGCCAGCAGCTTTCAATTAGGAGGTATTAGGTATGGCTACACCTTC	CASSFQLGGIRYGYTF
TRBV21-1	TRBJ1-5	.	.	TGTGCCAGCAGCAAAGGTAATCAGCCCCAGCATTTT	CASSKGNQPQHF
TRBV11-2	TRBJ2-7	.	.	TGTGCCAGCAGCTTCGAACCAAACGCCTACGAGCAGTACTTC	CASSFEPNAYEQYF
TRBV5-4	TRBJ1-1	.	.	TGTGCCAGCAGCTGGGACACGGACACTGAAGCTTTCTTT	CASSWDTDTEAFF
TRBV25-1	TRBJ1-1	.	once	TGTGCCAGCGTCGGAGCGGCCGGAACTGAAGCTTTCTTT	CASVGAAGTEAFF
TRBV7-6	TRBJ1-2	TRBD1	.	TGTGCCAGCTCCCCGACAGGGGAGTATGGCTACACCTTC	CASSPTGEYGYTF
TRBV2	TRBJ1-2	.	.	TGTGCCAGCAGTGGACAGGTAGCCACCTATGGCTACACCTTC	CASSGQVATYGYTF
TRBV14	TRBJ2-4	TRBD2	.	TGTGCCAGCAGCCAACTAGCGGGGGGGCGTAACATTCAGTACTTC	CASSQLAGGRNIQYF
TRBV7-9	TRBJ1-1	.	.	TGTGCCAGCAGCTTAGCGGGGACACCGAACACTGAAGCTTTCTTT	CASSLAGTPNTEAFF
TRBV10-2	TRBJ2-1	.	.	TGCGCCAGCAGTGGGGGCAGGGGAGTACCCTCCTACAATGAGCAGTTCTTC	CASSGGRGVPSYNEQFF
TRBV5-5	TRBJ1-2	.	.	TGTGCCAGCAGCCCAGGGGAATTCGGCTATGGCTACACCTTC	CASSPGEFGYGYTF
TRBV27	TRBJ2-2	.	.	TGTGCCAGCAGTTTAATCAGGATGGAGGACACCGGGGAGCTGTTTTTT	CASSLIRMEDTGELFF
TRBV28	TRBJ1-2	.	.	TGTGCCAGCAGTTTGGCTGGGGTGGGGTCCCATGGCTACACCTTC	CASSLAGVGSHGYTF
TRBV11-2	TRBJ1-2	.	.	TGTGCCAGCAGCTTAAAGGGGACAACTAATAACTATGGCTACACCTTC	CASSLKGTTNNYGYTF